This T cell receptor (beta chain) derives from a study of shared clonotypes between healthy human individuals. Study details: CD4 naive and memory got three plates each, CD8 naive two, CD8 memory one.

Trimming took 3 bases from V and 1 from J, leaving 12 bases between them. CDR3 length: 15 residues. Germline CDR1 MDHEN, CDR2 SYDVKM. The input for sorted-subset replicate PCRs was around 210 ng DNA, around 27,000 T cell genomes. This table comes from immunoSEQ multiplex PCR, and its TCRdb copy is limited to in-frame clones, with some not included. The table includes roughly 1,600,000 clones, roughly 98.5% detected once. The chain recombines TRBV28 with TRBJ1-1; weak D call: TRBD1 (5 bases). Sequencing input: naive CD4+ T cells sorted from blood. Subset described: CD45RA+ positively selected. The receptor comes from a young man in good health. In DNA form, the CDR3 reads TGTGCCAGCAGTTTCCCAGGGTTAAGGAACACTGAAGCTTTCTTT. Translation: CASSFPGLRNTEAFF.